This T cell receptor (beta chain) was retrieved from a study of blood T cells in healthy people across ages. A few counts support this clonotype. Sample-barcoded 5' priming and a J-beta primer mix drove a second PCR of roughly 7 to 11 cycles. TCRdb passed the 5' RACE reads through MiXCR, listing each CDR3 protein once. The table records around 1,000,000 distinct CDR3 sequences, approximately 25% of them present only once. The CDR3 spans 12 residues. Deletions cut 1 base from V and 7 bases from J, with 8 bases between. Germline V gene sequence: CDR1 LGHDT, CDR2 YNNKEL (reference sequence). These data are also associated with another study on T cells of mothers and their children.

The chain recombines TRBV3-1 with TRBJ2-7; D is undetermined. The sequencing input was blood. The TCR originated in a girl under 10 years old in good health. The DNA of the CDR3 is TGTGCCAGCAGCCAAGTCCTTCGGGAGCAGTACTTC. Its translation is CASSQVLREQYF.